The 14 T cell receptor beta chains given below trace back to one sample, sequenced in a study of identical twins. TCRdb called the 5' RACE reads again in MiXCR, with one record for every CDR3 protein. The table has 1.5 million to 2 million distinct CDR3 sequences, about 32% seen once. Sequenced: cord blood. Source of these receptors: a newborn girl in good health.

Worth noting for this clonotype: One end of the junction fails to match germline, which may point to a read error. V is TRBV20-1 and J is TRBJ2-1; the D gene is possibly TRBD2 (6 bases). Per the germline V gene, CDR1 is DFQATT and CDR2 is SNEGSKA (reference sequence). This CDR3 spans 15 amino acids. The CDR3 DNA follows: TGCAGTGCTAGAGTCCTAGCGAGGACCTACAATGAGCAGTTCTTT. It specifies CSARVLARTYNEQFF.

This clonotype appeared a few times. The chain employs TRBV3-1 and TRBJ2-7; tentative D call: TRBD1 (6 bases). CDR3 length: 13 amino acids. The V and J ends lost 3 bases and 3 bases respectively, with 9 bases between them. Germline lookup yields CDR1 LGHDT and CDR2 YNNKEL (reference sequence). CDR3 coding DNA: TGTGCCAGCAGCCAGCCCAGGGGCTACGAGCAGTACTTC. Amino acids: CASSQPRGYEQYF.

The J gene is TRBJ2-1, the V gene TRBV3-1; 9 nucleotides match TRBD2. Germline V gene data show CDR1 as LGHDT and CDR2 as YNNKEL (reference sequence). The CDR3 extends over 18 amino acids. Trimming cost V 3 bases and J 0 bases; bases outside gene matches: 9. CDR3 region: CASSHRPRSGSSYNEQFF. Here the CDR3 DNA reads TGTGCCAGCAGCCATCGCCCCCGTAGCGGGAGCTCCTACAATGAGCAGTTCTTC.

This clonotype was seen more than once but under ten times. The CDR3 region is CSARYREAYNEQFF. The CDR3, as DNA: TGCAGTGCTAGATACCGGGAGGCCTACAATGAGCAGTTCTTC. The rearrangement uses TRBV20-1 and TRBJ2-1; 7 nucleotides agree with TRBD2. J gave up 2 bases and V 2 bases, and 3 bases lay outside the gene matches. The CDR3 spans 14 residues. Germline-derived CDR1 and CDR2 are DFQATT and SNEGSKA (reference sequence).

The chain links TRBV24-1 to TRBJ2-1; 11 bases match TRBD2. Germline trimming cut 0 bases from V and 6 bases from J; bases unmatched to any gene: 6. CDR3 length equals 17 residues. Germline assignment: CDR1 KGHDR and CDR2 SFDVKD. The CDR3 loop reads CATSDLGQGTSGNEQFF. CDR3 DNA: TGTGCCACCAGTGATTTGGGACAGGGGACTAGCGGCAATGAGCAGTTCTTC.

Concerning this clonotype: An end of the junction differs from the germline gene, which may be a read error. The chain carries TRBV7-7 and TRBJ2-3; TRBD2 might be the D (6 bases). The germline gives CDR1 SSHAT, CDR2 FNYEAQ (reference sequence). This CDR3 is built from 17 residues. The chain's CDR3 is CASSLATRGIGTDTQYF. The DNA of the CDR3 is TGTGCTAGCAGCTTAGCGACGCGCGGGATTGGCACAGATACGCAGTATTTT.

The chain couples TRBV6-6 to TRBJ2-7; 8 bases are a match to TRBD1. The CDR3 sequence is 17 residues long. J gave up 3 bases and V 2 bases, and 12 bases lay outside the gene matches. Germline V CDR1 and CDR2: MNHNY, SVGAGI (reference sequence). CDR3 amino acids: CASSYRPIWTGIYEQYF. The CDR3 DNA is TGTGCCAGCAGTTACAGGCCCATTTGGACAGGGATCTACGAGCAGTACTTC.

V usage is TRBV7-9 and J usage is TRBJ1-4; 8 positions match TRBD1. The J segment lost 5 bases and the V segment lost 5 bases, leaving 10 bases of the junction unmatched. Germline values: CDR1 SEHNR, CDR2 FQNEAQ (reference sequence). The CDR3 is 16 residues long. The CDR3 DNA sequence: TGTGCCAGCAGCCCGCGTGAGGGACAGGCGAATGAAAAACTGTTTTTT. Its translation: CASSPREGQANEKLFF.

At least ten counts were recorded for this clonotype. This rearrangement joins TRBV5-1 to TRBJ2-7; the D is unclear. This CDR3 has 14 amino acids. Looked up from germline, CDR1 is SGHRS and CDR2 is YFSETQ. Trimming pared 3 bases from V and 3 bases from J, leaving 13 bases between. Here the CDR3 reads CASSSLTDFYEQYF. For the CDR3, the DNA is TGCGCCAGCAGCTCCTTGACCGACTTCTACGAGCAGTACTTC.

The chain has TRBV24-1 and TRBJ2-4, with D tentatively TRBD2 (5 bases). CDR3 length: 13 residues. Germline V CDR1 and CDR2: KGHDR, SFDVKD. V was cut by 4 bases and J by 9 bases, with 12 bases left in between. The CDR3 coding sequence is TGTGCCACCAGTGACTCACTAAGCGGCATTCAGTACTTC. Its translation: CATSDSLSGIQYF.

This clonotype was counted only a few times. CDR3 sequence reads: CASSTPRLAGGSASTDTQYF. The CDR3 DNA follows: TGTGCCAGCAGTACACCAAGACTAGCGGGGGGGTCAGCTAGCACAGATACGCAGTATTTT. J is TRBJ2-3 and V is TRBV2; 14 nucleotides match TRBD2. Unmatched junction bases numbered 13, after V lost 5 bases and J lost 0 bases. This CDR3 has 20 amino acids. Per the germline V gene, CDR1 is SNHLY and CDR2 is FYNNEI.

The J gene is TRBJ2-6, the V gene TRBV21-1. TRBV21-1 represents a pseudogene. This CDR3 region has 17 residues. CDR3 nucleotides: TGTGCCAGACCTCACTCTATAACAAACTCTGGGGCCAACGTCCTGACTTTC. It yields the protein CARPHSITNSGANVLTF.

This clonotype occurred many times. The chain joins TRBV3-1 to TRBJ2-1, with D perhaps matching TRBD2 (6 bases). Trimming pared 1 base from V and 10 bases from J, leaving 14 bases between. Germline assignment: CDR1 LGHDT and CDR2 YNNKEL (reference sequence). This CDR3 is built from 14 residues. Here the CDR3 reads CASSQGDSLGEQFF. The CDR3 DNA reads TGTGCCAGCAGCCAAGGGGACTCCCTCGGGGAGCAGTTCTTC.

The V and J genes are TRBV4-2 and TRBJ2-1; D gene ambiguous. V was pared by 4 bases and J by 5 bases, with 15 bases between. The germline V gene has CDR1 LGHNA and CDR2 YNFKEQ. This CDR3 has 15 amino acids. The CDR3 protein is CASSPDPSQNNEQFF. The CDR3 DNA reads as TGTGCCAGCAGCCCAGATCCTAGTCAGAACAATGAGCAGTTCTTC.